These 2 T cell receptor beta chains share one sample of origin, sequenced in a study of neurological immune-mediated disorders. Via MiXCR, TCRdb re-called the 5' RACE reads, giving one row per CDR3 protein. Here the sample spans approximately 100,000 distinct CDR3 sequences, 3% to 4% being singletons. Sequencing used PBMCs. The receptors come from a woman between 18 and 29 years old with multiple sclerosis.

A few counts support this clonotype. A much more abundant neighbour one base away suggests this may be a read error. The chain recombines TRBV7-2 with TRBJ2-3; a possible D gene is TRBD2 (5 bases). Germline lookup yields CDR1 SGHTA and CDR2 FQGNSA. The CDR3 has 13 residues. CDR3 region: CVSSLRAGDTQYF. The DNA for the CDR3 is TGTGTCAGCAGCTTAAGGGCGGGAGATACGCAGTATTTT.

This clonotype showed up many times. The V and J genes are TRBV10-3 and TRBJ1-4; TRBD1 might be the D (5 bases). There are 17 residues in the CDR3. Trimming pared 11 bases from V and 6 bases from J, leaving 28 bases between. The germline V gene has CDR1 ENHRY and CDR2 SYGVKD. The CDR3 spells CALNKGRSTFRDEKLFF. The CDR3 nucleotides read TGTGCCCTCAATAAGGGGCGTTCCACCTTCCGGGATGAAAAACTGTTTTTT.